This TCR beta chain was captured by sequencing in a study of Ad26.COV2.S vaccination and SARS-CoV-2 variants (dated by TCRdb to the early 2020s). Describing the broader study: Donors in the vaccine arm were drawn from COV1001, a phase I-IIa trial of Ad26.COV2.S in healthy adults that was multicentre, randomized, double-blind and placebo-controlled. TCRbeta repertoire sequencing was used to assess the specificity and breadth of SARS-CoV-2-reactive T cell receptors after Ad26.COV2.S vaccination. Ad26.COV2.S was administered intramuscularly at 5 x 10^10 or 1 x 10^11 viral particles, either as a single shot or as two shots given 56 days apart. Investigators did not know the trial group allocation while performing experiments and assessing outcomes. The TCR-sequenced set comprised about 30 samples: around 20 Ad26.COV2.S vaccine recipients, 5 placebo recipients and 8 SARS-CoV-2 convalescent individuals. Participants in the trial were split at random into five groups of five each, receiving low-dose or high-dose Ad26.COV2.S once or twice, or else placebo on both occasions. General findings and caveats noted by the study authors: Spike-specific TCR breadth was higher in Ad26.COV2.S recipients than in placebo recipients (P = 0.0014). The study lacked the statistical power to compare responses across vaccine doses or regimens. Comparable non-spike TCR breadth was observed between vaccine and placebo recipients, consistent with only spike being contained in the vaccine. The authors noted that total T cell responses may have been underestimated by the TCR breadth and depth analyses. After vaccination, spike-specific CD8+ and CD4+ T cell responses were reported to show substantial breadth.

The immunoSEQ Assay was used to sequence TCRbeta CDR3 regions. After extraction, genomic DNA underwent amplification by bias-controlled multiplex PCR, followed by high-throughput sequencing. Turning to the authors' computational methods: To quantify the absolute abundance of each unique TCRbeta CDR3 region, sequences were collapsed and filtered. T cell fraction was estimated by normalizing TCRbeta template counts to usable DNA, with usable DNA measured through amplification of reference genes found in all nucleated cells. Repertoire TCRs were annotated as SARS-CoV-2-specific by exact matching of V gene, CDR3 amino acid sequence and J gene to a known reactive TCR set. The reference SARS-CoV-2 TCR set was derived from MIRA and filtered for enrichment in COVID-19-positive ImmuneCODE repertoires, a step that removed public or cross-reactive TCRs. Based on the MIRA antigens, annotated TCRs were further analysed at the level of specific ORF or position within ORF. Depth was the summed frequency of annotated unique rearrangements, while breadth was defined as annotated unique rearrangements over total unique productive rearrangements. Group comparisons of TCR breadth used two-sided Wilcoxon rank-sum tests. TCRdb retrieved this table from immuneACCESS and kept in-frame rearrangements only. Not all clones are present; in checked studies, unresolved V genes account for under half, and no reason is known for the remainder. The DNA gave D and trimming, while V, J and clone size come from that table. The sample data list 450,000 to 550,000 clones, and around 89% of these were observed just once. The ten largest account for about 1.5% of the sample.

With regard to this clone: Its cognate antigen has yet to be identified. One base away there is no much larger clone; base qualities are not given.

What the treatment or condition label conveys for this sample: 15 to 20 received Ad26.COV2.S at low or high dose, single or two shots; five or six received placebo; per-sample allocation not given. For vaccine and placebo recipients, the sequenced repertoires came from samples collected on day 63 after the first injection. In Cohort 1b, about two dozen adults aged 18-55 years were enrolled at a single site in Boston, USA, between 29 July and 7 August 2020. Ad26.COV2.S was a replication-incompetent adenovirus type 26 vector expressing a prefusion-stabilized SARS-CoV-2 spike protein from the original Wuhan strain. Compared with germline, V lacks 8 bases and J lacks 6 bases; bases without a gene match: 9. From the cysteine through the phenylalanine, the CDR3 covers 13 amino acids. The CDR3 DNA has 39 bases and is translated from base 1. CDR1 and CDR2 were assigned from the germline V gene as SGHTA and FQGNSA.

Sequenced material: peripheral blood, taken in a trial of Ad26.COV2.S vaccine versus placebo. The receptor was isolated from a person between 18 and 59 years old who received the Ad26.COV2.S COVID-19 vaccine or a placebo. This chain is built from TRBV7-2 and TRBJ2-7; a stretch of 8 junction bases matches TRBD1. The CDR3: CASGRDRGFEQYF. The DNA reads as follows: TGTGCCAGCGGCCGAGACAGGGGTTTCGAGCAGTACTTC.